This T cell receptor (beta chain) appears in the sequencing data of a study of T cells after yellow fever vaccination. With 8 bases clipped from V and 2 bases from J, the junction kept 4 bases outside the gene matches. CDR3 length: 14 amino acids. From germline, CDR1 is LNHDA and CDR2 SQIVND (reference sequence). The study, taken as a whole, reports: Contamination of FACS-sorted repertoires by abundant clonotypes from the bulk population could occur. The secondary T-cell response peaked on day 5, not day 15, but was weaker.

5'RACE template switching produced TCR cDNA carrying a universal primer site and UMIs. TCRdb used MiXCR to reprocess the 5' RACE reads, holding one entry per CDR3 protein. Of around 500,000 distinct CDR3 sequences in the sample, 21% were seen once. In regard to this clonotype: Antigen: not known.

The chain links TRBV19 to TRBJ2-1; TRBD2 aligns across 9 bases. The receptor's source is a young man who received the YFV17D yellow fever vaccine. The sample was PBMCs, taken roughly 20 days after the first yellow fever vaccination. CDR3 DNA: TGTGCCAGTTCGCGCGGGGGGGCCTACAATGAGCAGTTCTTC. This codes for CASSRGGAYNEQFF. The full variable domain, rest sourced from reference TRBV19 and TRBJ2-1, is DGGITQSPKYLFRKEGQNVTLSCEQNLNHDAMYWYRQDPGQGLRLIYYSQIVNDFQKGDIAEGYSVSREKKESFPLTVTSAQKNPTAFYLCASSRGGAYNEQFFGPGTRLTVL.